The subject of this entry is one TCR beta chain. The CDR3 sequence is 15 residues long. Clones were sequenced by immunoSEQ multiplex PCR, and TCRdb holds only the in-frame ones, with some missing. The sample has approximately 37,000 clones; under 95% are singletons. This sample was taken from a study of T cell changes during pregnancy in multiple sclerosis. The clonotype comes from a female donor in good health, enrolled as a control in a pregnancy study. Material: CD4+ T cells from peripheral blood mononuclear cells, obtained in the third trimester of pregnancy. The chain uses TRBV7-5 and TRBJ2-7; TRBD2, the table's D call, lacks a check against the DNA. TRBV7-5 is termed a pseudogene. CDR3 sequence reads: CARSLDLRESGEQYF. The CDR3 DNA follows: TGTGCCAGAAGCTTAGACTTGCGGGAGTCTGGCGAGCAGTACTTC.